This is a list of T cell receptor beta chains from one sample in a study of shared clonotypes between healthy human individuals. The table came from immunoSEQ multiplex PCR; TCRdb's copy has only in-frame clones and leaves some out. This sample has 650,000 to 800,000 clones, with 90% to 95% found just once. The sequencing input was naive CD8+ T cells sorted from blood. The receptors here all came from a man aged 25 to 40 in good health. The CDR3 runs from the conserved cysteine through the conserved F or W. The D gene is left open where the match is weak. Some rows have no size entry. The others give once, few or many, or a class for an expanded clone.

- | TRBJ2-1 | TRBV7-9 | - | CASSPRGAWENTYNEQFF | TGTGCCAGCAGCCCGCGGGGAGCTTGGGAGAATACCTACAATGAGCAGTTCTTC
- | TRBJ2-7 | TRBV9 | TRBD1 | CASSVGQGATGEQYF | TGTGCCAGCAGCGTAGGACAGGGGGCCACGGGGGAGCAGTACTTC
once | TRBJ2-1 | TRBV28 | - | CASSLLVASGSYNEQFF | TGTGCCAGCAGTTTATTAGTAGCCTCCGGCTCCTACAATGAGCAGTTCTTC
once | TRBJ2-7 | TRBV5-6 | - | CASSVSGILYEQYF | TGTGCCAGCAGCGTCAGCGGAATTTTGTACGAGCAGTACTTC
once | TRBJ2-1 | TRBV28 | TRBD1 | CASSLEKDRGAKRGNEQFF | TGTGCCAGCAGCCTCGAGAAAGACAGGGGAGCTAAACGGGGCAATGAGCAGTTCTTC
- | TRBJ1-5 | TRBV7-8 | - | CASSPHYSGGNQPQHF | TGTGCCAGCAGCCCTCATTACAGTGGCGGCAATCAGCCCCAGCATTTT
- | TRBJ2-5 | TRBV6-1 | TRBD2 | CASSDVGGTSEEETQYF | TGTGCCAGCAGTGACGTAGGGGGGACTAGCGAGGAAGAGACCCAGTACTTC
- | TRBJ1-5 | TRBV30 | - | CAWSVPGYGSQPQHF | TGTGCCTGGAGTGTACCCGGGTATGGCAGTCAGCCCCAGCATTTT
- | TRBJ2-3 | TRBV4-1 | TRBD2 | CASSQDSGRSTDTQYF | TGCGCCAGCAGCCAAGATAGCGGGAGAAGTACAGATACGCAGTATTTT
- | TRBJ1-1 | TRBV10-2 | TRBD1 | CASSPGGGTEAFF | TGCGCCAGCAGCCCAGGGGGGGGCACTGAAGCTTTCTTT
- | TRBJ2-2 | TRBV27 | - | CASSLFRGNGGELFF | TGTGCCAGCAGTTTATTTAGGGGTAATGGCGGGGAGCTGTTTTTT
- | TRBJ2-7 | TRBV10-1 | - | CASSSAENSYEQYF | TGCGCCAGCAGTTCGGCGGAGAACTCCTACGAGCAGTACTTC
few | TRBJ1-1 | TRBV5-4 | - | CASSFRNTEAFF | TGTGCCAGCAGCTTTCGGAACACTGAAGCTTTCTTT
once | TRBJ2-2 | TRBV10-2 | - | CASRADTGELFF | TGCGCCAGCAGAGCGGACACCGGGGAGCTGTTTTTT
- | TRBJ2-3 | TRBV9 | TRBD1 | CASSADRVTTDTQYF | TGTGCCAGCAGCGCCGACAGGGTAACCACAGATACGCAGTATTTT
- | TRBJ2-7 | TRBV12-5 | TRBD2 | CASGLVRTSGRHPYEQYF | TGTGCTAGTGGTTTGGTACGGACTAGCGGGAGGCATCCCTACGAGCAGTACTTC
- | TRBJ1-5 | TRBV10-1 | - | CASSEGTGNQPQHF | TGCGCCAGCAGTGAAGGGACCGGCAATCAGCCCCAGCATTTT
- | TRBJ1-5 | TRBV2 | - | CASSERLNQPQHF | TGTGCCAGCAGTGAACGACTCAATCAGCCCCAGCATTTT
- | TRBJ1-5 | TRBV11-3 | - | CASSAKFWRGLNQPQHF | TGTGCCAGCAGCGCCAAATTCTGGAGGGGGTTAAATCAGCCCCAGCATTTT
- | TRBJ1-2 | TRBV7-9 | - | CASSGMGRLEYGYTF | TGTGCCAGCAGCGGAATGGGAAGACTGGAGTATGGCTACACCTTC
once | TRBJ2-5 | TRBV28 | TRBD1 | CASSLTGTQETQYF | TGTGCCAGCAGCTTGACAGGGACACAAGAGACCCAGTACTTC
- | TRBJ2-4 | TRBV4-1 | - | CASSQVGGAKNIQYF | TGCGCCAGCAGCCAAGTCGGAGGGGCCAAAAACATTCAGTACTTC